This TCR beta chain was obtained from a study of cytomegalovirus exposure and HLA in healthy donors. Healthy bone marrow donors made up the donors. The PCR was carried out with 60 Vbeta primers and 13 Jbeta primers. Clones were sequenced by immunoSEQ multiplex PCR, and TCRdb holds only the in-frame ones, with some missing. This table has about 150,000 clones, around 84% appearing once. Sample: PBMCs. The sequence derives from a man in his forties or fifties in good health and CMV-seropositive.

The CDR3 DNA follows: TGCAGTGCCCCCCGGGGCGAGCAGTACTTC. It codes for CSAPRGEQYF. The chain is built from TRBV20-1 and TRBJ2-7, with D tentatively TRBD2 (5 bases). Germline V gives CDR1 DFQATT, CDR2 SNEGSKA (reference sequence). The V and J ends lost 6 bases and 6 bases respectively, with 9 bases between them. The CDR3 runs 10 residues.